These 23 T cell receptor beta chains originate from one sample sequenced in a study of a mutant IDH1 vaccine in newly diagnosed glioma. The time point was: week 35, safety follow-up. The investigators gave 300 ug of mutant IDH1 20-mer peptide in each vaccine dose, together with topical imiquimod. TCRdb's table, derived via immunoSEQ multiplex PCR, lists solely in-frame clones and lacks some. The sample consists of over 30,000 clones, approximately 79% of them appearing once. Their specific antigens are unknown. The material was PBMCs, obtained from a glioma patient whose treatment included an IDH1 peptide vaccine. The receptors stem from a woman aged 25-40 years with glioma. Some clones in this sample may be carry-over from other donors' samples.

This clone was found a few times. The genes are TRBV4-1 and TRBJ1-1, with a possible D match to TRBD1 (5 bases). The CDR3 has 16 residues. With 0 bases removed from V and 5 bases from J, the gap between germline ends came to 16 bases. CDR1 and CDR2 from the germline V gene are MGHRA and YSYEKL. CDR3 protein: CASSQDGQGGRTEAFF. DNA for the CDR3: TGCGCCAGCAGCCAAGACGGGCAGGGCGGGCGAACTGAAGCTTTCTTT.

The gene calls are TRBV6-5 and TRBJ2-4, with TRBD2 matching 11 bases. V shed 6 bases, J shed 7 bases, and the junction held 5 bases outside the gene matches. Germline lookup yields CDR1 MNHEY and CDR2 SVGAGI. This CDR3 is built from 14 residues. The CDR3 reads CASRQLAGENIQYF. CDR3 in DNA: TGTGCCAGCAGACAACTAGCGGGAGAGAACATTCAGTACTTC.

This chain uses TRBV5-4 with TRBJ2-7; 9 bases match TRBD2. After removal of 4 bases from V and 5 bases from J, the junction contained 7 bases not matched to a gene. Germline lookup yields CDR1 SGHNT and CDR2 YYREEE (reference sequence). This CDR3 comprises 14 residues. CDR3 protein: CASSPGTSSNEQYF. As DNA, the CDR3 is TGTGCCAGCAGCCCGGGGACTAGCAGCAACGAGCAGTACTTC.

This chain uses TRBV7-3 with TRBJ2-7; perhaps TRBD1 as D (6 bases). From germline, CDR1 is SGHTA and CDR2 FQGTGA. The CDR3 loop spans 13 amino acids. The V end was cut by 0 bases, the J end by 5 bases, with 8 bases between. The CDR3 reads CASSLTPGDEQYF. CDR3 nucleotide sequence: TGTGCCAGCAGCTTAACTCCAGGGGACGAGCAGTACTTC.

V usage is TRBV19 and J usage is TRBJ2-4, with D possibly being TRBD1 (5 bases). The germline gives CDR1 LNHDA, CDR2 SQIVND (reference sequence). This CDR3 spans 13 amino acids. The V gene lost 5 bases and the J gene lost 5 bases, with 10 bases spanning the gap. CDR3 sequence reads: CASSSREENIQYF. CDR3 sequence (DNA): TGTGCCAGTAGTTCCAGGGAAGAAAACATTCAGTACTTC.

The V gene is TRBV6-1, the J gene TRBJ1-6, with a possible D match to TRBD1 (5 bases). The germline gives CDR1 MNHNS, CDR2 SASEGT. This CDR3 contains 16 residues. V lost 3 bases to trimming and J lost 7 bases, with 16 bases between them. The CDR3 here is CASSEGRASPNSPLHF. Here the CDR3 DNA reads TGTGCCAGCAGTGAGGGGCGGGCCTCTCCCAATTCACCCCTCCACTTT.

The J gene is TRBJ2-6, the V gene TRBV6-1, with TRBD2 as a possible D gene (7 bases). V lost 5 bases, J lost 4 bases, and 12 bases lay in between. This CDR3 contains 15 residues. In germline, CDR1 is MNHNS, CDR2 SASEGT. The chain's CDR3 is CASSTRGPGANVLTF. CDR3 sequence (DNA): TGTGCCAGCAGTACGCGGGGGCCCGGGGCCAACGTCCTGACTTTC.

This chain joins TRBV10-1 and TRBJ2-7; 9 positions agree with TRBD2. Germline trimming cut 3 bases from V and 1 base from J; bases unmatched to any gene: 7. The CDR3 contains 16 residues. Germline V gives CDR1 WNHNN, CDR2 SYGVQD (reference sequence). The CDR3 here is CASSEDSGSASYEQYF. The DNA for the CDR3 is TGCGCCAGCAGTGAAGATAGCGGGAGCGCTTCCTACGAGCAGTACTTC.

The gene calls are TRBV6-5 and TRBJ2-7; 7 positions agree with TRBD1. The germline CDR1 and CDR2 sequences are MNHEY and SVGAGI. CDR3 length: 11 amino acids. The V gene end was trimmed by 10 bases and the J gene end by 6 bases; junction bases not matched to a gene: 6. The CDR3 coding sequence is TGTGCCACCCGACAGGGTCCCGAGCAGTACTTC. The encoded protein is CATRQGPEQYF.

The chain employs TRBV29-1 and TRBJ2-5; 7 nucleotides agree with TRBD1. There are 14 residues in the CDR3. Germline V gene data show CDR1 as SQVTM and CDR2 as ANQGSEA. V dropped 6 bases and J dropped 0; count of bases not matched to a gene: 7. The CDR3 DNA sequence: TGCAGCGTCGGCCGGACAGGCGACCAAGAGACCCAGTACTTC. Translation gives CSVGRTGDQETQYF.

This clone was observed a single time. The chain is built from TRBV27 and TRBJ1-1; TRBD1 matches 8 bases. The CDR3 is made up of 14 amino acids. The germline CDR1 and CDR2 sequences are MNHEY and SMNVEV (reference sequence). J gave up 1 base and V 5 bases, and 3 bases lay outside the gene matches. CDR3 nucleotide sequence: TGTGCCAGCAGTCCCGGGACAGGGAACACTGAAGCTTTCTTT. It encodes CASSPGTGNTEAFF.

This clone was detected a few times. One junction end does not reproduce the germline sequence, and a read error may be involved. CDR3 in amino acids: CASSLGHSRGEYGYTF. Here the CDR3 DNA reads TGTGCCAGCAGTTTGGGACATTCGAGGGGAGAGTATGGCTACACCTTC. The J gene is TRBJ1-2, the V gene TRBV5-5, with D possibly matching TRBD1 (6 bases). Germline CDR1 is SGHKS and CDR2 is YYEKEE (reference sequence). CDR3 length equals 16 residues.

The chain recombines TRBV5-1 with TRBJ2-3; D is possibly TRBD1 (6 bases). Trimming stripped 6 bases from V and 7 bases from J, with 15 bases between. The CDR3 runs 13 residues. Germline CDR1 reads SGHRS; CDR2 reads YFSETQ. CDR3 sequence (DNA): TGCGCCAGCACCTCACAGGGACCTAATACGCAGTATTTT. Encoded protein: CASTSQGPNTQYF.

V usage is TRBV15 and J usage is TRBJ2-2; D may be TRBD2 (6 bases). The CDR3 covers 16 residues. Trimming cost V 3 bases and J 0 bases, with 11 bases left between them. Germline lookup yields CDR1 LNHNV and CDR2 YYDKDF (reference sequence). The DNA of the CDR3 is TGTGCCACCAGCAGGGAGGGGCGGGCGAACACCGGGGAGCTGTTTTTT. As protein: CATSREGRANTGELFF. Combining the CDR3 with reference TRBV15 and TRBJ2-2 gives the whole variable domain DAMVIQNPRYQVTQFGKPVTLSCSQTLNHNVMYWYQQKSSQAPKLLFHYYDKDFNNEADTPDNFQSRRPNTSFCFLDIRSPGLGDTAMYLCATSREGRANTGELFFGEGSRLTVL.

This chain joins TRBV2 and TRBJ1-1; unclear D gene. Germline V gene lookup returns CDR1 SNHLY and CDR2 FYNNEI. The V end lost 0 bases, the J end lost 5 bases, and 10 bases lay between the germline ends. This CDR3 has 14 amino acids. This CDR3 reads CASSEARLGTEAFF. The DNA for the CDR3 is TGTGCCAGCAGTGAAGCGCGGTTGGGTACTGAAGCTTTCTTT.

This chain joins TRBV10-3 and TRBJ1-1, with TRBD1 identical over 8 bases. The CDR3 is 13 amino acids. Germline loops: CDR1 ENHRY, CDR2 SYGVKD. V dropped 7 bases and J dropped 7; count of bases not matched to a gene: 8. CDR3 in DNA: TGTGCCATCACGCGGGACAGGCGGGATGAAGCTTTCTTT. This codes for CAITRDRRDEAFF.

This chain connects TRBV11-2 to TRBJ1-2, with no clear D. V was clipped by 5 bases and J by 6 bases, with 10 bases between them. CDR3 length: 12 amino acids. CDR1 and CDR2 from the germline V gene are SGHAT and FQNNGV. CDR3 protein: CASSGGKNGYTF. The CDR3 nucleotides are TGTGCCAGCAGCGGAGGGAAAAATGGCTACACCTTC. Full variable domain (outside the CDR3, taken from reference TRBV11-2 and TRBJ1-2): EAGVAQSPRYKIIEKRQSVAFWCNPISGHATLYWYQQILGQGPKLLIQFQNNGVVDDSQLPKDRFSAERLKGVDSTLKIQPAKLEDSAVYLCASSGGKNGYTFGSGTRLTVV.

The V gene is TRBV13, the J gene TRBJ2-5; the D gene is possibly TRBD2 (6 bases). CDR3 length: 15 residues. Germline-derived CDR1 and CDR2 are PRHDT and FYEKMQ (reference sequence). Trimming stripped 4 bases from V and 2 bases from J, with 14 bases between. CDR3 nucleotides: TGTGCCAGCAGCTCGTACGGGACTTTACAAGAGACCCAGTACTTC. Encoded protein: CASSSYGTLQETQYF.

This rearrangement joins TRBV7-6 to TRBJ2-7; D gene uncertain. Germline V gene lookup returns CDR1 SGHVS and CDR2 FNYEAQ. The CDR3 totals 14 residues. Trimming shortened V by 1 base and J by 7 bases, and 14 bases separated the two germline ends. CDR3 protein: CASSLDRVPGEQYF. CDR3 coding DNA: TGTGCCAGCAGCTTAGATCGGGTGCCCGGGGAGCAGTACTTC.

The V gene is TRBV6-5, the J gene TRBJ1-5, with 9 bases fitting TRBD1. This CDR3 has 15 residues. V dropped 5 bases and J dropped 2; count of bases not matched to a gene: 4. The germline gives CDR1 MNHEY, CDR2 SVGAGI. The CDR3 here is CASSPWTGGNQPQHF. Written as DNA, the CDR3 is TGTGCCAGCAGTCCTTGGACAGGGGGCAATCAGCCCCAGCATTTT.

The chain is built from TRBV5-4 and TRBJ2-3; tentatively, D is TRBD1 or TRBD2 (5 bases each). Germline V CDR1 and CDR2: SGHNT, YYREEE (reference sequence). There are 14 residues in the CDR3. Trimming cost V 1 base and J 6 bases, with 12 bases left between them. CDR3 region: CASSLPPGADTQYF. The CDR3 nucleotides read TGTGCCAGCAGCTTGCCACCCGGGGCCGATACGCAGTATTTT. Supplemented by reference TRBV5-4 and TRBJ2-3, the full variable domain reads ETGVTQSPTHLIKTRGQQVTLRCSSQSGHNTVSWYQQALGQGPQFIFQYYREEENGRGNFPPRFSGLQFPNYSSELNVNALELDDSALYLCASSLPPGADTQYFGPGTRLTVL.

V and J are TRBV15 and TRBJ2-5; maybe TRBD2 (5 bases). The CDR3 runs 14 residues. Germline assignment: CDR1 LNHNV and CDR2 YYDKDF (reference sequence). V lost 2 bases, J lost 0 bases, and 7 bases lay in between. The CDR3 protein is CATSRRGYQETQYF. The DNA of the CDR3 is TGTGCCACCAGCAGAAGAGGGTACCAAGAGACCCAGTACTTC.

V is TRBV5-4 and J is TRBJ1-5, with 9 nucleotides matching TRBD1. CDR1 and CDR2 (germline): SGHNT, YYREEE (reference sequence). V gave up 4 bases and J gave up 6 bases; unmatched junction bases: 2. This CDR3 contains 13 residues. CDR3 coding DNA: TGTGCCAGCAGCCAGGACAGGGGTCAGCCCCAGCATTTT. It yields the protein CASSQDRGQPQHF.